These T cell receptor beta chains were read from a single sample in a study of OX40 agonist ivuxolimab in advanced cancers. Some clones are missing from TCRdb's copy, which holds only in-frame ones; the method was immunoSEQ multiplex PCR. Of over 30,000 clones listed, approximately 79% are singletons. The sample here was CD4+ or CD8+ T cells sorted from blood, taken in a trial of the OX40 agonist ivuxolimab. Every receptor here comes from an adult with an advanced solid tumor such as melanoma, head and neck, liver or kidney cancer. Both conserved end residues are trimmed from each CDR3. The listing skips clone size in some rows; elsewhere it reads once, few, many or a size class.

j_call | clone_size | v_call | cdr3_aa
TRBJ2-5 | . | TRBV7-9 | ASSVLGRGMGETQY
TRBJ1-2 | . | TRBV9 | ASSVTQGSGYT
TRBJ1-4 | . | TRBV27 | ASSSTGVPEKLF
TRBJ2-5 | . | TRBV6-5 | ASSPGGHKETQY
TRBJ2-5 | . | TRBV27 | ASSRGLAGVVETQY
TRBJ1-6 | . | TRBV6-1 | ASSTRQEGSPLH
TRBJ2-3 | . | TRBV5-1 | ASSLATGGNSDTQY
. | . | TRBV7-8 | ASSLETGRTYEQY
TRBJ2-2 | . | TRBV7-6 | ASSPPGLAGGARAGELF
TRBJ2-1 | . | TRBV18 | ASSPHPPAGRTYNEQF
TRBJ1-2 | once | TRBV6-6 | ASSYGGRDGYT
TRBJ2-3 | . | TRBV7-2 | ASSSGQNTDTQY
TRBJ2-7 | . | TRBV6-6 | ASSSLAGADVEQY
TRBJ2-7 | . | TRBV6-1 | ASSVTGTTGYEQY
TRBJ2-5 | . | TRBV5-1 | ASSLGGQETQY
TRBJ2-3 | . | TRBV9 | ASSVGISGGGVTDTQY
TRBJ2-3 | . | TRBV10-3 | AISQLAGGLETDTQY
TRBJ2-7 | once | TRBV29-1 | SVSLGTGLYEQY
TRBJ1-2 | . | TRBV7-6 | ASSPPGQGDYGYT
TRBJ1-6 | . | TRBV6-5 | ASSYTGVNSPLH
TRBJ2-5 | . | TRBV4-3 | ASSQVGGRSQETQY
TRBJ1-2 | . | TRBV15 | ATSRDGQIYGYT
TRBJ1-2 | . | TRBV18 | ASSPGINPHGYT
TRBJ1-2 | few | TRBV6-5 | ASSDRFGYT
TRBJ2-5 | . | TRBV10-3 | AAGLAGGQETQY
TRBJ2-1 | . | TRBV7-9 | ASSRVLNEQF
TRBJ1-2 | few | TRBV6-1 | ASSEAKIYGYT
TRBJ2-7 | . | TRBV5-1 | ASSLGSTDSYEQY
TRBJ2-2 | . | TRBV6-6 | ASSYRRRRNTGELF
TRBJ2-3 | . | TRBV11-2 | ASSLGILAGNTDTQY
TRBJ2-7 | . | TRBV19 | ARKPDRGSRDEQY
TRBJ2-5 | . | TRBV5-1 | ASGGGGGEETQY
TRBJ2-1 | . | TRBV11-2 | ASSLSVGEQF
TRBJ2-5 | . | TRBV2 | ASKLAGGRSETQY
TRBJ2-5 | once | TRBV19 | ASSIGVGPETQY
TRBJ1-5 | . | TRBV5-1 | ASSPTGGFNQPQH
TRBJ1-4 | . | TRBV6-6 | ASSREREEKLF
TRBJ2-7 | . | TRBV5-1 | ASSGVGQSYEQY
TRBJ2-7 | . | TRBV10-3 | AISEVAGGYEQY
TRBJ1-1 | . | TRBV7-6 | ASSLEGGSTEAF
TRBJ1-5 | . | TRBV6-6 | ASTSRQGAQPQH
TRBJ2-6 | once | TRBV6-6 | AGSAGVSGANVLT
TRBJ2-3 | once | TRBV6-5 | ASSFYSDQSTDTQY
TRBJ1-3 | . | TRBV5-6 | ASSRAAGNTIY
TRBJ1-1 | . | TRBV7-2 | ASSLETGDGTEAF
TRBJ2-2 | . | TRBV7-9 | ASSLSFGGNTGELF
TRBJ2-2 | . | TRBV6-5 | ASSYWSGTTGELF
TRBJ2-3 | once | TRBV4-3 | ASSQVGSSSTDTQY
TRBJ1-2 | . | TRBV6-5 | ASSGGMIYGYT
TRBJ2-4 | . | TRBV6-1 | ASSPGTTKNIQY
TRBJ2-3 | . | TRBV4-3 | ASSQGYWDSQGGTQY
TRBJ1-1 | . | TRBV5-1 | ASSLVSNTEAF
TRBJ1-1 | . | TRBV21-1 | ASSNRDRRVDTEAF
TRBJ2-7 | . | TRBV28 | ASSFPGGAYEQY
TRBJ2-7 | medium-sized | TRBV5-1 | ASNPLGLDYEQY
TRBJ2-3 | . | TRBV2 | ASRPGGPGVTQY
TRBJ1-2 | . | TRBV5-6 | ASSPTQGLASYGYT
TRBJ2-7 | . | TRBV5-8 | ASSFTGTSGGFYEQY
TRBJ2-3 | . | TRBV2 | ASSEMGTSGGHTDTQY
TRBJ1-1 | . | TRBV9 | ASSPLSGVSTEAF